This TCR beta chain comes out of a study of OX40 agonist ivuxolimab in advanced cancers. The V gene lost 9 bases and the J gene lost 0 bases, with 18 bases spanning the gap. The germline gives CDR1 SEHNR, CDR2 FQNEAQ (reference sequence). This CDR3 contains 17 residues. Sequencing was performed with immunoSEQ multiplex PCR; in TCRdb, only in-frame clones are kept and a portion is missing. The table records tens of thousands of clones, roughly 80% of them present only once. This specimen consisted of CD4+ or CD8+ T cells sorted from blood, obtained in a trial of the OX40 agonist ivuxolimab. This rearrangement joins TRBV7-9 to TRBJ2-6; maybe TRBD1 (5 bases). The sequence was collected from an adult with an advanced solid tumor such as melanoma, head and neck, liver or kidney cancer. The CDR3, as DNA: TGTGCCAGTTCAAGGGGTCGACCTTCCTCTGGGGCCAACGTCCTGACTTTC. It translates to CASSRGRPSSGANVLTF.